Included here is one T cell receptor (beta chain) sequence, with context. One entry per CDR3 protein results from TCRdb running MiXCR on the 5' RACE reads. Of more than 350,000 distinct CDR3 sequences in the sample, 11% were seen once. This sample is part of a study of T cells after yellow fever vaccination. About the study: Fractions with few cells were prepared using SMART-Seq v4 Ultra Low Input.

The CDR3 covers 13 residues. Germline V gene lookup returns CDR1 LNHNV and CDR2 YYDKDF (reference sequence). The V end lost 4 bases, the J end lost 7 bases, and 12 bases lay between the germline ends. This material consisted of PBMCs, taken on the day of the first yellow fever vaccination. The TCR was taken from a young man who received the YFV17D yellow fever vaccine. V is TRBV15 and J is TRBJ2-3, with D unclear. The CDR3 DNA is TGTGCCACCAGCAAGGTCCGAGCGAATACGCAGTATTTT. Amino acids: CATSKVRANTQYF.